The sequence of this T cell receptor beta chain was determined in a study of blood T cell repertoires in COVID-19. Overall study: In each case, the material was cDNA or gDNA derived from T cells, B-cell-depleted T cells, or PBMCs.

Recruitment covered 25 or so US areas and drew participants whose ages spanned roughly 18 to 89 years. The CDR3 loop spans 15 amino acids. Sequencing used immunoSEQ multiplex PCR; TCRdb keeps in-frame clones, though not all of them. The table lists hundreds of thousands of clones, more than 85% of them singletons. What was sequenced was PBMCs or T cells enriched from blood (not recorded which). V and J are TRBV7-5 and TRBJ2-3; the table names TRBD2, a call not compared with the DNA. TRBV7-5 is noted as a pseudogene. This sequence originates from a woman aged 25-40 years who had recovered from COVID-19. In DNA form, the CDR3 reads TGTGTCAGAAGCCCCGAACGGGGTTGGCGTGGTACGCAGTATTTT. It yields the protein CVRSPERGWRGTQYF.